This paragraph reports one T cell receptor beta chain. TCRdb keeps only in-frame clones here, not all; method: immunoSEQ multiplex PCR. The profile covers about 150,000 clones, with about 93% appearing a single time and 0.65% to 0.75% taken by the ten largest. Germline lookup yields CDR1 MDHEN and CDR2 SYDVKM. Trimming removed 5 bases from V and 2 bases from J; junction bases left unmatched: 5. The CDR3 is 14 residues long. These data originate in a study of control samples from healthy donors and cancer patients. This sequence originates from a woman in her 30s in good health. Sequencing was performed on blood. The rearrangement uses TRBV28 and TRBJ1-1; 7 bases match TRBD1. Here the CDR3 reads CASSPGTDNTEAFF. The CDR3 DNA follows: TGTGCCAGCAGTCCCGGGACAGACAACACTGAAGCTTTCTTT.